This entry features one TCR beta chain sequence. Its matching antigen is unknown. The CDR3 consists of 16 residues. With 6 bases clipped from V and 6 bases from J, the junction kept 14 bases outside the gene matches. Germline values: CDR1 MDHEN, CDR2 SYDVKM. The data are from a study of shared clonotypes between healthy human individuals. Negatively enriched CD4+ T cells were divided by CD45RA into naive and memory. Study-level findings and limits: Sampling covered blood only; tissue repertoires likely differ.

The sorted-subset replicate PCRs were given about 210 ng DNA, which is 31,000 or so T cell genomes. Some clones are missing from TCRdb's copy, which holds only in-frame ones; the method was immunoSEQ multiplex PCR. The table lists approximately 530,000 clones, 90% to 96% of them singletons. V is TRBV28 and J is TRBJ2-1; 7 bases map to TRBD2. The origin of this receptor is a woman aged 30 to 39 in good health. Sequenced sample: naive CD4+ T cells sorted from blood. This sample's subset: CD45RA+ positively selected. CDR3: CASRWGGSLSGNEQFF. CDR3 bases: TGTGCCAGCAGGTGGGGAGGGAGCCTTTCGGGCAATGAGCAGTTCTTC. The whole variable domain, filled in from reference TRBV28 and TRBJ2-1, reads DVKVTQSSRYLVKRTGEKVFLECVQDMDHENMFWYRQDPGLGLRLIYFSYDVKMKEKGDIPEGYSVSREKKERFSLILESASTNQTSMYLCASRWGGSLSGNEQFFGPGTRLTVL.